The 7 T cell receptor beta chains listed next were all sequenced from one sample in a study of blood T cell repertoires in COVID-19. The assay was immunoSEQ multiplex PCR, and TCRdb's table has in-frame clones only and misses some. In the table there are around 240,000 clones, approximately 86% of which are singletons. Specimen: peripheral blood. These receptors were taken from a woman in her twenties or thirties who had recovered from COVID-19.

The J gene is TRBJ2-3, the V gene TRBV6-6; TRBD1 matches 9 bases. CDR3 length equals 20 residues. Per germline, CDR1 MNHNY and CDR2 SVGAGI (reference sequence). Trimming cost V 6 bases and J 0 bases; bases outside gene matches: 19. The CDR3 DNA follows: TGTGCCAGCAGCTCCTCGTGGGACAGGGAACTCCCTCATAGCACAGATACGCAGTATTTT. This sequence encodes CASSSSWDRELPHSTDTQYF.

The chain couples TRBV18 to TRBJ2-7; TRBD1 aligns across 7 bases. V was clipped by 6 bases and J by 3 bases; unmatched bases: 8. This CDR3 comprises 14 residues. Germline CDR1 KGHSH, CDR2 LQKENI. CDR3 region: CASSPTGVLYEQYF. The CDR3 region has the DNA TGTGCCAGCTCCCCTACAGGGGTCCTCTACGAGCAGTACTTC.

V and J are TRBV4-2 and TRBJ2-7; 7 nucleotides align to TRBD2. CDR3 size: 14 residues. Unmatched junction bases numbered 5, after V lost 4 bases and J lost 2 bases. The V gene's germline CDR1 is LGHNA and CDR2 YNFKEQ. The CDR3: CASSPGTNPYEQYF. Here the CDR3 DNA reads TGTGCCAGCAGCCCCGGGACTAACCCCTACGAGCAGTACTTC.

V is TRBV19 and J is TRBJ2-1; the match to TRBD2 covers 11 bases. The CDR3 contains 17 residues. Germline CDR1 LNHDA, CDR2 SQIVND (reference sequence). Losses at the gene ends were 6 bases for V and 4 bases for J; bases not matched to a gene: 11. The CDR3 bases are TGTGCCAGTAGCGAAAATAGCGGGGGGGCCGTTTACAATGAGCAGTTCTTC. It translates to CASSENSGGAVYNEQFF.

The chain employs TRBV19 and TRBJ1-3; tentatively, D is TRBD1 (5 bases). This CDR3 comprises 15 residues. V gave up 6 bases and J gave up 2 bases, with 14 bases separating them. Per germline, CDR1 LNHDA and CDR2 SQIVND (reference sequence). The CDR3 reads CASRGGAAPGNTIYF. CDR3 in DNA: TGTGCCAGTAGGGGTGGGGCAGCCCCTGGAAACACCATATATTTT.

V gene TRBV19 combines with J gene TRBJ2-5; D is undetermined. V was clipped by 3 bases and J by 0 bases, with 11 bases between them. The CDR3 extends over 15 amino acids. From germline, CDR1 is LNHDA and CDR2 SQIVND (reference sequence). The CDR3 sequence: CASSMGLWDQETQYF. The DNA for the CDR3 is TGTGCCAGTAGTATGGGCCTTTGGGACCAAGAGACCCAGTACTTC. Combining the CDR3 with reference TRBV19 and TRBJ2-5 gives the whole variable domain DGGITQSPKYLFRKEGQNVTLSCEQNLNHDAMYWYRQDPGQGLRLIYYSQIVNDFQKGDIAEGYSVSREKKESFPLTVTSAQKNPTAFYLCASSMGLWDQETQYFGPGTRLLVL.

The rearrangement joins TRBV5-1 to TRBJ2-7; TRBD2 matches at 8 bases. The CDR3 loop spans 15 amino acids. Germline-derived CDR1 and CDR2 are SGHRS and YFSETQ. The trim removed 5 bases at V and 6 bases at J, leaving 13 bases unmatched. The CDR3 DNA is TGCGCCAGCAGACCTGCGGGGGGCGGAAAAAGCGAGCAGTACTTC. Residues: CASRPAGGGKSEQYF.